This TCR beta chain was identified during a study of T cells in localized non-small cell lung cancer. Study-wide results and limits: The study found T cell clonality highest in uninvolved adjacent lung, above tumor. Adjacent lung exhibited a median of 57 among the 100 most abundant tumor clones. Only one tumor region went through sequencing, so heterogeneity may still be there.

Losses at the gene ends were 8 bases for V and 14 bases for J; bases not matched to a gene: 9. The CDR3 sequence is 11 residues long. Germline V lookup: CDR1 MNHEY, CDR2 SVGAGI. A note on this clone: What it recognizes is unknown.

Here immunoSEQ multiplex PCR was the method, and the copy in TCRdb shows in-frame clones only, minus some. Among about 48,000 clones, roughly 80% were seen once, and the ten largest hold 17%. The V gene is TRBV6-5, the J gene TRBJ2-3; TRBD2 aligns across 8 bases. The specimen was peripheral blood, collected before any cancer treatment. This receptor was taken from a man aged 40 to 70 with stage I squamous cell lung carcinoma. The CDR3 region is CASSGLASWYF. CDR3 DNA sequence: TGTGCCAGCTCCGGACTAGCTTCTTGGTATTTT.